This T cell receptor beta chain emerged from a study of T cells in Graves' hyperthyroidism and ophthalmopathy. CDR1 is MNHNS, CDR2 SASEGT, per germline. This CDR3 spans 16 amino acids. Trimming cost V 5 bases and J 9 bases, with 25 bases left between them. The diagnostic basis comprised clinical symptoms, serum thyroxine and TRAb, thyroid ultrasound and orbital computed tomography. Researchers amplified the TCR beta CDR3 regions from RNA transcripts. Using the HTBI primer set, a first-round RT-PCR was run on the TCR CDR3. TCRdb reprocessed the multiplex PCR reads via MiXCR and lists one record per CDR3 protein. The repertoire includes 75,000 to 100,000 distinct CDR3 sequences, around 50% of them detected once, and less than 30% sits in the top ten.

This sequence was found in a woman in her thirties or forties with Graves' hyperthyroidism. V is TRBV6-1 and J is TRBJ1-1; D perhaps matches TRBD1 (6 bases). Specimen: blood. This CDR3 reads CASSPGEGGGAPKAFF. The CDR3 DNA follows: TGTGCCAGCAGTCCGGGTGAAGGGGGGGGTGCCCCGAAAGCTTTCTTT.